Listed here is a single T cell receptor (beta chain). These data are taken from a study of blood T cell repertoires in COVID-19. Whole-study context: From T cells, B-cell-depleted T cells, or PBMCs came the material, which was cDNA or gDNA.

Using immunoSEQ multiplex PCR, the repertoire was profiled, and TCRdb retains in-frame clones only, with some absent. The sample contains some 320,000 clones, roughly 86% of which appear only once. Germline V gives CDR1 SGHVS, CDR2 FNYEAQ. The CDR3 covers 16 residues. V was cut by 5 bases and J by 2 bases, with 18 bases left in between. The chain recombines TRBV7-6 with TRBJ1-2; tentatively, D is TRBD1 (5 bases). This clonotype was sampled from a woman aged 25 to 39 with COVID-19, enrolled during active disease. The source material was peripheral blood. For the CDR3, the DNA is TGTGCCAGCAGCAAAATTAACAGGATCGAGAACTATGGCTACACCTTC. Its translation is CASSKINRIENYGYTF.